This T cell receptor (beta chain) was sequenced for a study of cytomegalovirus exposure and HLA in healthy donors. Across the whole study: Caucasian-associated ancestry cluster membership applied to 75% to 85% of several hundred genotyped donors. The study, taken as a whole, reports: It was 150 to 200 TCR beta chains that were listed as cytomegalovirus-associated. Several V segments, TRBV6-2 and TRBV6-3 among them, could not be told apart and were dropped.

About this clone itself: Its specificity is unknown.

The PCR employed 60 Vbeta primers together with 13 Jbeta primers. TCRdb keeps only in-frame clones here, not all; method: immunoSEQ multiplex PCR. In the table there are 100,000 to 140,000 clones, over 70% of which are singletons. The CDR3 has 13 amino acids. Deletions cut 1 base from V and 5 bases from J, with 9 bases between. CDR1 is LNHDA, CDR2 SQIVND, per germline (reference sequence). Sequences were obtained from PBMCs. This sequence joins TRBV19 and TRBJ2-7, with D perhaps TRBD1 (5 bases). This TCR was recovered from a man aged 30-40 years in good health and CMV-seronegative. CDR3 loop: CASSIGTPNEQYF. The CDR3 nucleotides are TGTGCCAGTAGTATAGGGACACCGAACGAGCAGTACTTC.